This T cell receptor (beta chain) was documented in a study of blood T cells in healthy people across ages. It was with a sample-barcoded 5' primer and a J-beta primer mix that a second PCR of about 7 to 12 cycles was run. MiXCR, applied by TCRdb to the 5' RACE reads, yields one record per CDR3 protein. The profile shows just under 550,000 distinct CDR3 sequences, around 24% of them singletons. The length of the CDR3 is 16 residues. Germline assignment: CDR1 DFQATT and CDR2 SNEGSKA (reference sequence). Between the trimmed V and J ends, which lost 3 bases and 3 bases, there was a span of 21 bases. The same sample was also studied in work on T cells of mothers and their children. That report adds: cDNA was made from all extracted RNA, 1.5 ug per 15 ul.

Sequencing was carried out using blood. This sequence originates from a boy between 10 and 17 years old in good health. The rearrangement uses TRBV20-1 and TRBJ2-7, with D possibly being TRBD2 (6 bases). The CDR3 protein is CSASGEWRGVGYEQYF. The CDR3 DNA reads as TGCAGTGCTAGCGGTGAATGGAGGGGAGTGGGCTACGAGCAGTACTTC.